This TCR beta chain stems from a study of monozygotic twins with inflammatory bowel disease. Findings of the study overall: Differing T cell subtypes remained indistinguishable. The data did not back a single strong IBD-associated clonotype or signal.

For this clonotype: Its antigen remains unknown.

The CDR3 loop spans 13 amino acids. Template switching incorporated UMIs with a 6-nucleotide sample barcode. Two rounds of nested PCR, of around 16 and 10 cycles, were run on TCRalpha and TCRbeta cDNA. Reprocessing the 5' RACE reads, TCRdb reports a single entry for every CDR3 protein and omits DNA. The listing contains approximately 150,000 distinct CDR3 sequences. This TCR derives from a human donor with ulcerative colitis or Crohn's disease, or a healthy co-twin of an affected twin (not recorded which). Sequencing was performed on blood. V and J are TRBV12-3 or TRBV12-4 and TRBJ2-7; as DNA is missing, the TRBD1 call by TCRdb cannot be tested. The CDR3 here is CASSLATGLEQYF.